The source of this T cell receptor (beta chain) is a study of PD-1 blockade in classical Hodgkin lymphoma. At the level of the study: Intravenous nivolumab at 3 mg/kg was given to patients every 2 weeks.

The CDR3 contains 15 residues. The germline V gene has CDR1 MDHEN and CDR2 SYDVKM. Trimming removed 2 bases at V and 2 bases at J, with 13 bases between. All trial patients relapsed after autologous stem cell transplantation. The authors enriched CD8+ T cells from thawed PBMCs via magnetic negative selection. About this clone: Its antigen is undetermined.

Assay used: immunoSEQ multiplex PCR; TCRdb lists only in-frame clones, some missing. The sample has roughly 28,000 clones; around 90% are singletons. Study results and caveats: It was CD4+ TCR diversity, not CD8+, that rose significantly by C4D1. Baseline diversity was lower in partial responders and progressors than complete responders. Nivolumab initiation under 1 year post-ASCT meant exclusion.

The rearrangement joins TRBV28 to TRBJ2-7, with D possibly being TRBD1 or TRBD2 (5 bases each). The material sequenced was CD8+ T cells from blood, taken at baseline. The receptor comes from a human donor with classical Hodgkin lymphoma. The CDR3 DNA reads TGTGCCAGCAGTTTAGCCCCAGGGAGCCCCTACGAGCAGTACTTC. Translated: CASSLAPGSPYEQYF.